This T cell receptor beta chain came from a study of regulatory T cells in long-lasting Graves disease. Findings and caveats of the study: Persistent disease preferred TRBV28, TRBJ1-2 and TRBJ2-5. More public clonotypes were shared by persistent patients (fewer than 3,000) than by new patients (roughly 1,000).

Concerning this clonotype itself: Its specificity is not known. A far larger clone is only one base removed, so a read error is likely.

Arm-PCR of CDR3 regions and iRepertoire HTBI primers were used to build TCR beta libraries. TCRdb processed the multiplex PCR reads anew with MiXCR; each CDR3 protein has one entry. The table has more than 300,000 distinct CDR3 sequences, approximately 25% seen once; the top ten hold 25% to 35%. From germline, CDR1 is MNHNS and CDR2 SASEGT. Deletions cut 5 bases from V and 5 bases from J, with 19 bases between. The CDR3 loop spans 15 amino acids. The time point was: persistent/refractory GD, antithyroid drugs over 5 years with positive TRAb. From RNA extracted from PBMCs, the TCR library was made. Recruitment took place at an endocrinology department in Xi'an, China.

The specimen comprised peripheral blood mononuclear cells (PBMCs), sampled when the disease was refractory, from a patient treated with antithyroid drugs. The chain joins TRBV6-1 to TRBJ2-7; TRBD2 is a possible D gene (6 bases). The receptor's source is a woman between 35 and 50 years old with Graves disease. CDR3 nucleotides: TGTGCCAGCAGTTACGAGGGACGGGGGACGAACGAGCAGTACTTC. Translated, it gives CASSYEGRGTNEQYF.